Listed below are T cell receptor beta chains from one sample, sequenced in a study of blood T cells in healthy people across ages. TCRdb used MiXCR to reprocess the 5' RACE reads, holding one entry per CDR3 protein. The sample contains approximately 670,000 distinct CDR3 sequences, around two fifths of which appear only once. Sequencing used blood. The origin of the receptors is a man older than 75 in good health. The CDR3 runs from the conserved cysteine through the conserved F or W. A D gene is named only where the DNA matches it firmly. The size entry is marked missing in some rows and otherwise reads once, few, many or a size class.

>TRBD2|-|TRBV12-3/TRBV12-4|TRBJ2-3
CASRLTSGRRSTDTQYF
TGTGCCAGCAGGTTGACTAGCGGGAGGCGTAGCACAGATACGCAGTATTTT
>TRBD2|-|TRBV12-5|TRBJ2-1
CASGSSGSDYNEQFF
TGTGCTAGTGGCTCTAGCGGGAGCGACTACAATGAGCAGTTCTTC
>TRBD2|few|TRBV6-2/TRBV6-3|TRBJ2-2
CASSYSASGSGELFF
TGTGCCAGCAGTTACTCGGCTAGCGGGTCCGGGGAGCTGTTTTTT
>TRBD1|-|TRBV7-9|TRBJ1-3
CASNTEGGSGNTIYF
TGTGCCAGCAACACCGAAGGGGGCTCGGGAAACACCATATATTTT
>-|-|TRBV12-3/TRBV12-4|TRBJ2-1
CASRNSWGRTYNEQFF
TGTGCCAGCAGAAATAGCTGGGGGAGAACCTACAATGAGCAGTTCTTC
>-|many|TRBV29-1|TRBJ2-5
CSVVQETQYF
TGCAGCGTTGTCCAAGAGACCCAGTACTTC
>TRBD1|few|TRBV6-5|TRBJ1-1
CASSPPGQGLEAFF
TGTGCCAGCAGTCCCCCCGGACAGGGTCTTGAAGCTTTCTTT
>TRBD1|once|TRBV28|TRBJ2-5
CASSFTGTGLRNEQYF
TGTGCCAGCAGTTTTACCGGGACAGGGCTTCGTAATGAGCAGTACTTC
>TRBD2|-|TRBV7-2|TRBJ2-2
CVSSLAGPKARGSTGELFF
TGTGTCAGCAGCTTAGCGGGACCCAAAGCGCGGGGATCGACCGGGGAGCTGTTTTTT
>-|-|TRBV5-1|TRBJ2-3
CASSSTSRTDTQYF
TGCGCCAGCAGCTCGACTAGTCGGACAGATACGCAGTATTTT
>TRBD2|-|TRBV29-1|TRBJ2-5
CSVEVASGRGTQYF
TGCAGCGTTGAAGTTGCTAGCGGTAGGGGGACCCAGTACTTC
>TRBD1|-|TRBV18|TRBJ2-6
CASATGDGANVLTF
TGTGCCAGCGCCACAGGGGATGGGGCCAACGTCCTGACTTTC